This is a list of T cell receptor beta chains from one sample in a study of beta chain features in type 1 diabetes. The assay was immunoSEQ multiplex PCR, and TCRdb's table has in-frame clones only and misses some. The table records 60,000 or so clones, approximately 62% of them present only once. Sequenced input: Tregs from blood. The receptors were sampled from a woman in her late teens or twenties in good health. Each CDR3 is given with its conserved first and last residue. Fields, in order: J gene, D gene, clone size, V gene, CDR3 protein, CDR3 DNA. The D gene is left open where the match is weak. Only part of the rows carry a size: once, few, many, or a class if the clone is expanded.

j_gene: TRBJ2-7; d_gene: NA; abundance: NA; v_gene: TRBV5-1; CDR3aa: CASGDSSLYEQYF; CDR3nt: TGCGCCAGTGGAGACAGTTCCCTCTACGAGCAGTACTTC
j_gene: TRBJ1-4; d_gene: NA; abundance: NA; v_gene: TRBV5-5; CDR3aa: CASSLLGHGLFF; CDR3nt: TGTGCCAGCAGCCTTTTAGGACACGGCCTGTTTTTT
j_gene: TRBJ1-4; d_gene: NA; abundance: NA; v_gene: TRBV2; CDR3aa: CASRGQRTNEKLFF; CDR3nt: TGTGCCAGCAGGGGACAACGGACTAATGAAAAACTGTTTTTT
j_gene: TRBJ1-3; d_gene: NA; abundance: NA; v_gene: TRBV6-1; CDR3aa: CASRDTGNTIYF; CDR3nt: TGTGCCAGCAGGGACACTGGAAACACCATATATTTT
j_gene: TRBJ2-3; d_gene: TRBD2; abundance: NA; v_gene: TRBV5-1; CDR3aa: CASSFGLATQDTQYF; CDR3nt: TGCGCCAGCAGCTTCGGACTAGCGACACAGGATACGCAGTATTTT
j_gene: TRBJ2-5; d_gene: TRBD1; abundance: few; v_gene: TRBV7-9; CDR3aa: CASSLGQGAYQETQYF; CDR3nt: TGTGCCAGCAGCCTTGGACAGGGGGCTTACCAAGAGACCCAGTACTTC
j_gene: TRBJ1-2; d_gene: NA; abundance: NA; v_gene: TRBV7-8; CDR3aa: CASSLNLGLANYGYTF; CDR3nt: TGTGCCAGCAGCTTAAACCTAGGTCTGGCCAACTATGGCTACACCTTC
j_gene: TRBJ2-3; d_gene: NA; abundance: NA; v_gene: TRBV27; CDR3aa: CASTMRTGTPLLDTQYF; CDR3nt: TGTGCCAGCACCATGAGAACCGGGACTCCCCTTTTGGATACGCAGTATTTT
j_gene: TRBJ2-2; d_gene: NA; abundance: NA; v_gene: TRBV7-9; CDR3aa: CASSLMGLNTGELFF; CDR3nt: TGTGCCAGCAGCTTAATGGGGCTGAACACCGGGGAGCTGTTTTTT
j_gene: TRBJ2-5; d_gene: TRBD2; abundance: NA; v_gene: TRBV18; CDR3aa: CASSAQPGLALSGETQYF; CDR3nt: TGTGCCAGCTCAGCCCAGCCGGGACTAGCGTTATCGGGAGAGACCCAGTACTTC
j_gene: TRBJ2-1; d_gene: NA; abundance: NA; v_gene: TRBV2; CDR3aa: CASSEVPPGEQFF; CDR3nt: TGTGCCAGCAGTGAAGTTCCCCCTGGCGAGCAGTTCTTC
j_gene: TRBJ1-4; d_gene: TRBD1; abundance: few; v_gene: TRBV7-2; CDR3aa: CASSLAVGRGRNEKLFF; CDR3nt: TGTGCCAGCAGCTTAGCGGTCGGGAGGGGGCGAAATGAAAAACTGTTTTTT
j_gene: TRBJ2-3; d_gene: TRBD2; abundance: NA; v_gene: TRBV19; CDR3aa: CASSLAGGTDTQYF; CDR3nt: TGTGCCAGTAGCTTAGCGGGAGGAACAGATACGCAGTATTTT
j_gene: TRBJ1-1; d_gene: NA; abundance: NA; v_gene: TRBV12-5; CDR3aa: CASGLGTLRSEAFF; CDR3nt: TGTGCTAGTGGTTTGGGGACATTGAGGTCTGAAGCTTTCTTT
j_gene: TRBJ1-3; d_gene: TRBD1; abundance: NA; v_gene: TRBV5-4; CDR3aa: CASSPQGAYGNTIYF; CDR3nt: TGTGCCAGCAGCCCCCAGGGGGCTTATGGGAACACCATATATTTT
j_gene: TRBJ2-6; d_gene: NA; abundance: NA; v_gene: TRBV29-1; CDR3aa: CSVPKLGSSGANVLTF; CDR3nt: TGCAGCGTTCCGAAGTTGGGCTCTTCTGGGGCCAACGTCCTGACTTTC
j_gene: TRBJ2-2; d_gene: TRBD1; abundance: NA; v_gene: TRBV7-9; CDR3aa: CASSLEGANTGELFF; CDR3nt: TGTGCCAGCAGCTTAGAGGGGGCTAACACCGGGGAGCTGTTTTTT
j_gene: TRBJ1-6; d_gene: NA; abundance: few; v_gene: TRBV7-2; CDR3aa: CASSPGQPNSPLHF; CDR3nt: TGTGCCAGCAGCCCTGGACAGCCAAATTCACCCCTCCACTTT
j_gene: TRBJ1-1; d_gene: TRBD1; abundance: once; v_gene: TRBV7-2; CDR3aa: CASSLAYRGLPEAFF; CDR3nt: TGTGCCAGCAGCTTAGCTTATAGGGGGCTGCCTGAAGCTTTCTTT
j_gene: TRBJ1-5; d_gene: NA; abundance: few; v_gene: TRBV18; CDR3aa: CASSTSSGNQPQHF; CDR3nt: TGTGCCAGCTCTACCAGTTCCGGGAATCAGCCCCAGCATTTT
j_gene: TRBJ1-1; d_gene: NA; abundance: NA; v_gene: TRBV7-9; CDR3aa: CASSLYRTRNTEAFF; CDR3nt: TGTGCCAGCAGCTTATACAGGACAAGGAACACTGAAGCTTTCTTT
j_gene: TRBJ2-4; d_gene: TRBD2; abundance: few; v_gene: TRBV4-3; CDR3aa: CASIELAGGPRAKNIQYF; CDR3nt: TGCGCCAGCATCGAACTAGCGGGGGGGCCCCGAGCCAAAAACATTCAGTACTTC
j_gene: TRBJ1-1; d_gene: TRBD1; abundance: few; v_gene: TRBV19; CDR3aa: CASSIGRTGSFGGEAFF; CDR3nt: TGTGCCAGTAGTATAGGGCGGACAGGGAGTTTCGGAGGTGAAGCTTTCTTT
j_gene: TRBJ2-3; d_gene: NA; abundance: few; v_gene: TRBV7-9; CDR3aa: CASSSLSGSDTQYF; CDR3nt: TGTGCCAGCAGCTCGTTATCAGGGTCAGATACGCAGTATTTT
j_gene: TRBJ2-1; d_gene: NA; abundance: NA; v_gene: TRBV5-4; CDR3aa: CASSPGPGELFF; CDR3nt: TGTGCCAGCAGCCCCGGGCCGGGGGAGCTGTTCTTC
j_gene: TRBJ1-2; d_gene: TRBD1; abundance: few; v_gene: TRBV2; CDR3aa: CASRTGGDYGYTF; CDR3nt: TGTGCCAGCAGGACAGGGGGCGACTATGGCTACACCTTC
j_gene: TRBJ1-2; d_gene: TRBD1; abundance: NA; v_gene: TRBV14; CDR3aa: CASSQGQLNYGYTF; CDR3nt: TGTGCCAGCAGCCAGGGACAGCTAAACTATGGCTACACCTTC
j_gene: TRBJ1-2; d_gene: TRBD1; abundance: NA; v_gene: TRBV27; CDR3aa: CASSQTGGNYGYTF; CDR3nt: TGTGCCAGCAGTCAGACAGGGGGCAACTATGGCTACACCTTC
j_gene: TRBJ2-7; d_gene: TRBD2; abundance: NA; v_gene: TRBV18; CDR3aa: CASSPAGGNYEQYF; CDR3nt: TGTGCCAGCTCACCTGCGGGGGGCAACTACGAGCAGTACTTC
j_gene: TRBJ2-5; d_gene: NA; abundance: NA; v_gene: TRBV11-2; CDR3aa: CASSLDWTGLETQYF; CDR3nt: TGTGCCAGCAGCTTAGATTGGACGGGGTTAGAGACCCAGTACTTC
j_gene: TRBJ1-1; d_gene: TRBD1; abundance: NA; v_gene: TRBV7-2; CDR3aa: CASSFRAGTGLMNTEAFF; CDR3nt: TGTGCCAGCAGCTTCAGGGCTGGGACAGGGCTGATGAACACTGAAGCTTTCTTT
j_gene: TRBJ2-5; d_gene: TRBD2; abundance: NA; v_gene: TRBV5-1; CDR3aa: CASSFRTSGIETQYF; CDR3nt: TGCGCCAGCAGCTTCCGGACTAGCGGGATAGAGACCCAGTACTTC
j_gene: TRBJ1-2; d_gene: NA; abundance: NA; v_gene: TRBV5-1; CDR3aa: CASSFTEPNYGYTF; CDR3nt: TGCGCCAGCAGCTTTACGGAGCCAAACTATGGCTACACCTTC
j_gene: TRBJ2-3; d_gene: NA; abundance: few; v_gene: TRBV5-1; CDR3aa: CASSLGRTDTQYF; CDR3nt: TGCGCCAGCAGCTTGGGGCGGACAGATACGCAGTATTTT
j_gene: TRBJ2-6; d_gene: NA; abundance: NA; v_gene: TRBV11-1; CDR3aa: CASRRQASGANVLTF; CDR3nt: TGTGCCAGCAGGAGACAGGCCTCTGGGGCCAACGTCCTGACTTTC
j_gene: TRBJ1-1; d_gene: NA; abundance: NA; v_gene: TRBV6-5; CDR3aa: CASAGTAEAFF; CDR3nt: TGTGCCAGTGCGGGGACGGCCGAAGCTTTCTTT
j_gene: TRBJ2-2; d_gene: NA; abundance: once; v_gene: TRBV7-3; CDR3aa: CASSEASGNTGELFF; CDR3nt: TGTGCCAGCAGCGAAGCCTCAGGGAACACCGGGGAGCTGTTTTTT
j_gene: TRBJ2-3; d_gene: TRBD1; abundance: NA; v_gene: TRBV7-9; CDR3aa: CASSPLGQGSDTQYF; CDR3nt: TGTGCCAGCAGCCCCCTGGGACAGGGCTCAGATACGCAGTATTTT
j_gene: TRBJ1-5; d_gene: NA; abundance: NA; v_gene: TRBV18; CDR3aa: CASSLDSGNQPQHF; CDR3nt: TGTGCCAGCTCACTTGACTCAGGCAATCAGCCCCAGCATTTT
j_gene: TRBJ2-7; d_gene: NA; abundance: NA; v_gene: TRBV18; CDR3aa: CASSSETGSYEQYF; CDR3nt: TGTGCCAGCTCGAGTGAGACGGGGTCCTACGAGCAGTACTTC
j_gene: TRBJ1-3; d_gene: NA; abundance: once; v_gene: TRBV7-9; CDR3aa: CASSEGEGVNTIYF; CDR3nt: TGTGCCAGCAGCGAGGGCGAGGGCGTAAACACCATATATTTT
j_gene: TRBJ2-7; d_gene: TRBD2; abundance: NA; v_gene: TRBV7-6; CDR3aa: CASSLYGEGDEQYF; CDR3nt: TGTGCCAGCAGCTTATACGGGGAGGGCGACGAGCAGTACTTC
j_gene: TRBJ2-1; d_gene: TRBD2; abundance: NA; v_gene: TRBV7-2; CDR3aa: CASSLYGGKQFF; CDR3nt: TGTGCCAGCAGCTTATACGGGGGGAAGCAGTTCTTC
j_gene: TRBJ1-1; d_gene: NA; abundance: NA; v_gene: TRBV29-1; CDR3aa: CSVEGGSGTKAFF; CDR3nt: TGCAGCGTTGAAGGTGGCAGTGGAACTAAAGCTTTCTTT
j_gene: TRBJ2-7; d_gene: TRBD2; abundance: NA; v_gene: TRBV2; CDR3aa: CASSEALLRTSGRGEQYF; CDR3nt: TGTGCCAGCAGTGAAGCGCTTCTCAGGACTAGCGGTAGGGGAGAGCAGTACTTC
j_gene: TRBJ1-3; d_gene: NA; abundance: NA; v_gene: TRBV7-2; CDR3aa: CASSFLGRGVSGNTIYF; CDR3nt: TGTGCCAGCAGCTTCCTCGGTCGGGGGGTCTCTGGAAACACCATATATTTT
j_gene: TRBJ2-1; d_gene: NA; abundance: once; v_gene: TRBV11-3; CDR3aa: CASSPSLGEQFF; CDR3nt: TGTGCCAGCAGCCCATCGCTAGGCGAGCAGTTCTTC
j_gene: TRBJ2-5; d_gene: NA; abundance: NA; v_gene: TRBV7-3; CDR3aa: CASSSRGGETQYF; CDR3nt: TGTGCCAGCAGCTCGCGAGGGGGTGAGACCCAGTACTTC
j_gene: TRBJ2-7; d_gene: TRBD1; abundance: NA; v_gene: TRBV29-1; CDR3aa: CSVAAGTVYEQYF; CDR3nt: TGCAGCGTCGCTGCCGGGACAGTATACGAGCAGTACTTC
j_gene: TRBJ2-3; d_gene: NA; abundance: few; v_gene: TRBV2; CDR3aa: CASSAPRGPDTQYF; CDR3nt: TGTGCCAGCAGTGCCCCCCGAGGCCCAGATACGCAGTATTTT
j_gene: TRBJ1-1; d_gene: NA; abundance: NA; v_gene: TRBV5-1; CDR3aa: CASRLGLLGTEAFF; CDR3nt: TGCGCCAGCAGGTTGGGACTTCTTGGCACTGAAGCTTTCTTT
j_gene: TRBJ1-4; d_gene: NA; abundance: NA; v_gene: TRBV29-1; CDR3aa: CSVEGQEDEKLFF; CDR3nt: TGCAGCGTTGAGGGCCAGGAGGATGAAAAACTGTTTTTT
j_gene: TRBJ2-5; d_gene: TRBD2; abundance: NA; v_gene: TRBV12-5; CDR3aa: CASGSRLAETQYF; CDR3nt: TGTGCTAGTGGTTCGAGACTAGCGGAGACCCAGTACTTC
j_gene: TRBJ1-2; d_gene: TRBD1; abundance: NA; v_gene: TRBV2; CDR3aa: CASRYGTGYGYTF; CDR3nt: TGTGCCAGCAGGTACGGGACAGGGTATGGCTACACCTTC
j_gene: TRBJ1-1; d_gene: TRBD1; abundance: NA; v_gene: TRBV9; CDR3aa: CASSVEGARGTEAFF; CDR3nt: TGTGCCAGCAGCGTAGAGGGGGCAAGAGGGACTGAAGCTTTCTTT